This T cell receptor (beta chain) originates from a study of blood T cell repertoires in COVID-19. Profiled with immunoSEQ multiplex PCR; TCRdb holds only in-frame clones, not every one. This table has 20,000 to 25,000 clones, around four fifths appearing once. This CDR3 region has 14 residues. From germline, CDR1 is MNHNS and CDR2 SASEGT. V lost 2 bases and J 1 base, leaving 9 bases between the germline ends. The rearrangement uses TRBV6-1 and TRBJ2-7, with a weak D call TRBD2 (5 bases). The sequence was obtained from an elderly man with active or convalescent COVID-19. The source material was peripheral blood. The CDR3 sequence is CASSEFRRSYEQYF. The DNA of the CDR3 is TGTGCCAGCAGTGAATTTCGGAGGTCCTACGAGCAGTACTTC.